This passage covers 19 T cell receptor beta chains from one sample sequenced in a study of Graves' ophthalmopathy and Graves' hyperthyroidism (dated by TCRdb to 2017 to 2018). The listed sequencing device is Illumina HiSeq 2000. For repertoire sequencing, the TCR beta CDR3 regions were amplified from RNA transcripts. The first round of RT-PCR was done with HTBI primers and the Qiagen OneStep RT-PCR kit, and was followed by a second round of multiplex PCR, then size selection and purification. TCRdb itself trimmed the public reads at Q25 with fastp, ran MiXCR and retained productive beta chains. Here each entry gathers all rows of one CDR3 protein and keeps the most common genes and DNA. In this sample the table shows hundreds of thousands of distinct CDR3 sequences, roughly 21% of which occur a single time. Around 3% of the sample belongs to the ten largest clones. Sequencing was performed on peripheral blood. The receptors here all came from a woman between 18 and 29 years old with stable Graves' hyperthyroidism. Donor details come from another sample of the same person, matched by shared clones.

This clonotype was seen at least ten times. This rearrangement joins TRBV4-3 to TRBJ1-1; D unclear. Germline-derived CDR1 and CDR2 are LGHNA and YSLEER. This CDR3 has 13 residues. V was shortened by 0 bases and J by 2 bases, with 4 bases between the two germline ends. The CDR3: CASSQDRNTEAFF. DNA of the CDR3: TGCGCCAGCAGCCAAGATCGCAACACTGAAGCTTTCTTT.

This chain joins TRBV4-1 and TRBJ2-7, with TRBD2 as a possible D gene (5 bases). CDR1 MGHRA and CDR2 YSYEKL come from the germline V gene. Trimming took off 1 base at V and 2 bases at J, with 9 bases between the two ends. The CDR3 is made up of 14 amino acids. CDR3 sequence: CASSQVERAYEQYF. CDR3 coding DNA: TGCGCCAGCAGCCAAGTTGAGAGGGCCTACGAGCAGTACTTC.

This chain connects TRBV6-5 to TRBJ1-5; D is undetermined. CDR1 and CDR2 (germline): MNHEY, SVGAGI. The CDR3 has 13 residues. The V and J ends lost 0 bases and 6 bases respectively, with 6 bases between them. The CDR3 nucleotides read TGTGCCAGCAGTTACTCGAAACGTCAGCCCCAGCATTTT. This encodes CASSYSKRQPQHF.

The CDR3 sequence is CASKSQGTQETQYF. CDR3 nucleotides: TGTGCCAGTAAATCACAGGGTACGCAAGAGACCCAGTACTTC. The genes are TRBV7-2 and TRBJ2-5; possibly TRBD1 for D (6 bases). The CDR3 length is 14 residues. Trimming cost V 9 bases and J 2 bases, with 16 bases left between them. Germline CDR1 SGHTA, CDR2 FQGNSA.

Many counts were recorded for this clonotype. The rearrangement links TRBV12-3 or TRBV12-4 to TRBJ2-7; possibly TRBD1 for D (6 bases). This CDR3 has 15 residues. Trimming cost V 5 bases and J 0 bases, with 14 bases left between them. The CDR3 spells CASSRGGAYSYEQYF. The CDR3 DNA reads TGTGCCAGCAGTCGAGGGGGTGCCTACTCCTACGAGCAGTACTTC.

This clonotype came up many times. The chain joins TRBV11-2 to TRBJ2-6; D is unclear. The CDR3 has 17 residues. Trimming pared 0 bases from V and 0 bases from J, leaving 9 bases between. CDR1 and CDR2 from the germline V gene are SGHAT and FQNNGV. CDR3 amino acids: CASSLDSFSSGANVLTF. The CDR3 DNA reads TGTGCCAGCAGCTTAGACAGTTTTTCCTCTGGGGCCAACGTCCTGACTTTC.

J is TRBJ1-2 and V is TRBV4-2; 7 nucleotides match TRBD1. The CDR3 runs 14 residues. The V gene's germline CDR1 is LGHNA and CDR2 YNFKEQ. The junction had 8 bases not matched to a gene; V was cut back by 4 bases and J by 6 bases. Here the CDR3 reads CASSPLTGYDGYTF. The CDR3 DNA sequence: TGTGCCAGCAGCCCCTTGACAGGGTACGATGGCTACACCTTC.

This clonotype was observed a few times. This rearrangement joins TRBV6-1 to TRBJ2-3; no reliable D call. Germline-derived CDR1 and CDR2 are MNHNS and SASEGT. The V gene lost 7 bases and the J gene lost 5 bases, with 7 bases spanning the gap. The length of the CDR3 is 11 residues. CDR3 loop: CASTRKDTQYF. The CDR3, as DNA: TGTGCCAGCACCAGGAAAGATACGCAGTATTTT.

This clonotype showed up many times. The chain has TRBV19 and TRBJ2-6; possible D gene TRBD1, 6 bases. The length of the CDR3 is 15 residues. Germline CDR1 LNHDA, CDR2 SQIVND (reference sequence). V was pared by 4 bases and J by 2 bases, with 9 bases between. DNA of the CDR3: TGTGCCAGTAGTACGTCAGGGGCTGGGGCCAACGTCCTGACTTTC. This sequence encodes CASSTSGAGANVLTF.

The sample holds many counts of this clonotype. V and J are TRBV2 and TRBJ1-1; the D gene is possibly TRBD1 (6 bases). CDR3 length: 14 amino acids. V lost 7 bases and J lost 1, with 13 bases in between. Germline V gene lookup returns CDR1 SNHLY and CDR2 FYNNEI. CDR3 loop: CASTYLTGNTEAFF. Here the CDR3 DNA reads TGTGCCAGCACCTACCTGACAGGGAACACTGAAGCTTTCTTT.

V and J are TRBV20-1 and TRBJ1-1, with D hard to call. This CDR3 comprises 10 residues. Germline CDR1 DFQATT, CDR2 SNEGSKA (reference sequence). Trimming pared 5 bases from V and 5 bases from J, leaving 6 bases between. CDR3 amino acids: CSALRTEAFF. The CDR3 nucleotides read TGCAGTGCTCTCAGGACTGAAGCTTTCTTT.

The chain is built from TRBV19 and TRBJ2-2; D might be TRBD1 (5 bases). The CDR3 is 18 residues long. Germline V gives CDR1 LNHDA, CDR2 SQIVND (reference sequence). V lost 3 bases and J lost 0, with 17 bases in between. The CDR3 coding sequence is TGTGCCAGTAGTATCCAAACTACCAACAGGACGAACACCGGGGAGCTGTTTTTT. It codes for CASSIQTTNRTNTGELFF.

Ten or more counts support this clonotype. CDR3 sequence reads: CASSEARGVGSPLHF. The CDR3 nucleotides read TGTGCCAGCAGTGAAGCGCGCGGGGTAGGGTCACCCCTCCACTTT. The V call is TRBV6-1, the J call TRBJ1-6; the D is unclear. The V end was cut by 0 bases, the J end by 10 bases, with 13 bases between. The CDR3 loop spans 15 amino acids. Germline V lookup: CDR1 MNHNS, CDR2 SASEGT.

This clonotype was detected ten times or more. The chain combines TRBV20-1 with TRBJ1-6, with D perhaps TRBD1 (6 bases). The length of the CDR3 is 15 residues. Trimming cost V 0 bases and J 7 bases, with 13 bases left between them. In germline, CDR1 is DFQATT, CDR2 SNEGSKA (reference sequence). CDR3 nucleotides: TGCAGTGCTAGAGATGGGACAACAGGGAATTCACCCCTCCACTTT. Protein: CSARDGTTGNSPLHF.

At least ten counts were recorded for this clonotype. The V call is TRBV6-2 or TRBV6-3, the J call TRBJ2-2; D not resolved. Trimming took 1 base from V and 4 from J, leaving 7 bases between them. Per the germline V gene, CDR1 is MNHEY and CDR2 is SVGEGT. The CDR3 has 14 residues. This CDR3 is CASSYFLGTGELFF. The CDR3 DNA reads TGTGCCAGCAGTTACTTCCTGGGCACCGGGGAGCTGTTTTTT.

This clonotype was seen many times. The CDR3 DNA follows: TGTGCCAGCACCCCGGGACTAGCGGGAGTGGGAGGATCCTACGAGCAGTACTTC. Translation gives CASTPGLAGVGGSYEQYF. The chain links TRBV12-3 or TRBV12-4 to TRBJ2-7, with TRBD2 identical over 14 bases. This CDR3 has 18 residues. V was clipped by 7 bases and J by 1 base; unmatched bases: 12.

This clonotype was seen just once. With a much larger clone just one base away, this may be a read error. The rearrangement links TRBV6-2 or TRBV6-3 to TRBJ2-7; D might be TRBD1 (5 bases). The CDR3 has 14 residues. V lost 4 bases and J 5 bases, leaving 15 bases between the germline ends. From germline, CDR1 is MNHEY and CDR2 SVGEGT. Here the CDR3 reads CASSCLIRGHEQYF. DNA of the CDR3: TGTGCCAGCAGTTGCCTTATTAGGGGCCACGAGCAGTACTTC.

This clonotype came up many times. The CDR3 is CATSDRDGTEAFF. CDR3 in DNA: TGTGCCACCTCGGACAGGGATGGAACTGAAGCTTTCTTT. The chain is built from TRBV6-1 and TRBJ1-1; 8 nucleotides match TRBD1. V lost 10 bases, J lost 5 bases, and 9 bases stayed unmatched. There are 13 residues in the CDR3. Germline CDR1 MNHNS, CDR2 SASEGT.

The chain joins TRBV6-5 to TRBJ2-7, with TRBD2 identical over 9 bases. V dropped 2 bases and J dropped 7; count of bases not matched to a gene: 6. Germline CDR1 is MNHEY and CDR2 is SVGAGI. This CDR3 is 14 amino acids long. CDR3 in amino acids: CASSYGGGAQEQYF. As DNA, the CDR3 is TGTGCCAGCAGTTACGGCGGGGGGGCGCAAGAGCAGTACTTC.